These T cell receptor beta chains were read from a single sample in a study of blood T cell repertoires in COVID-19. Repertoires were generated with immunoSEQ multiplex PCR, while TCRdb's copy carries only in-frame clones and drops some. The table lists tens of thousands of clones, 88% of them singletons. Sequenced material: peripheral blood. The receptors originated from a human donor in a cohort sampled during active COVID-19. CDR3s include the opening cysteine and the closing phenylalanine or tryptophan. A D gene is named only where the DNA matches it firmly. Expanded clones get a size class; other rows say once, few or many, or leave the size out.

v_call: TRBV4-2
j_call: TRBJ2-1
clone_size: -
d_call: TRBD2
cdr3_aa: CASSQDGAGGLNEQFF
cdr3_nt: TGTGCCAGCAGCCAAGATGGAGCGGGGGGGTTAAATGAGCAGTTCTTC

v_call: TRBV19
j_call: TRBJ2-3
clone_size: -
d_call: -
cdr3_aa: CASSITLDGSDTQYF
cdr3_nt: TGTGCCAGTAGTATTACTCTAGATGGCTCAGATACGCAGTATTTT

v_call: TRBV11-3
j_call: TRBJ2-7
clone_size: -
d_call: -
cdr3_aa: CASSLDPPGWEQYF
cdr3_nt: TGTGCCAGCAGCTTAGATCCTCCGGGTTGGGAGCAGTACTTC

v_call: TRBV15
j_call: TRBJ2-7
clone_size: -
d_call: -
cdr3_aa: CATSRDRRGLYEQYF
cdr3_nt: TGTGCCACCAGCAGAGATAGGAGGGGGCTTTACGAGCAGTACTTC

v_call: TRBV5-4
j_call: TRBJ2-1
clone_size: once
d_call: -
cdr3_aa: CASSLGQTDNEQFF
cdr3_nt: TGTGCCAGCAGCTTAGGACAGACCGACAATGAGCAGTTCTTC

v_call: TRBV18
j_call: TRBJ1-3
clone_size: -
d_call: -
cdr3_aa: CASFQTSGNTIYF
cdr3_nt: TGTGCCAGCTTCCAAACTTCTGGAAACACCATATATTTT

v_call: TRBV5-6
j_call: TRBJ2-1
clone_size: -
d_call: TRBD2
cdr3_aa: CASSRKPGLPQFF
cdr3_nt: TGTGCCAGCAGCCGAAAGCCGGGACTACCGCAGTTCTTC

v_call: TRBV19
j_call: TRBJ2-2
clone_size: once
d_call: -
cdr3_aa: CASSIGPSAGTGELFF
cdr3_nt: TGTGCCAGTAGTATTGGTCCTTCAGCGGGCACCGGGGAGCTGTTTTTT

v_call: TRBV7-2
j_call: TRBJ1-1
clone_size: -
d_call: TRBD1
cdr3_aa: CASSSRQGDTEAFF
cdr3_nt: TGTGCCAGCAGCTCTCGACAGGGGGACACTGAAGCTTTCTTT

v_call: TRBV27
j_call: TRBJ2-3
clone_size: -
d_call: -
cdr3_aa: CASSSGRGTDTQYF
cdr3_nt: TGTGCCAGCAGTAGTGGGCGTGGCACAGATACGCAGTATTTT

v_call: TRBV19
j_call: TRBJ1-3
clone_size: few
d_call: -
cdr3_aa: CASTTGESGNTIYF
cdr3_nt: TGTGCCAGTACCACGGGGGAGTCTGGAAACACCATATATTTT

v_call: TRBV1
j_call: TRBJ1-1
clone_size: -
d_call: -
cdr3_aa: CTRRQAKMNTEAFF
cdr3_nt: TGCACCAGGAGACAGGCGAAAATGAACACTGAAGCTTTCTTT

v_call: TRBV11-2
j_call: TRBJ1-2
clone_size: -
d_call: -
cdr3_aa: CASSQTGTPNYGYTF
cdr3_nt: TGTGCCAGCAGCCAAACCGGGACACCTAACTATGGCTACACCTTC

v_call: TRBV5-4
j_call: TRBJ1-2
clone_size: -
d_call: TRBD1
cdr3_aa: CASSLSLTGALGYTF
cdr3_nt: TGTGCCAGCAGCTTATCCCTGACAGGGGCATTGGGCTACACCTTC

v_call: TRBV28
j_call: TRBJ1-5
clone_size: few
d_call: -
cdr3_aa: CASTFRLQYSNQPQHF
cdr3_nt: TGTGCCAGCACCTTCAGGTTACAGTATAGCAATCAGCCCCAGCATTTT

v_call: TRBV27
j_call: TRBJ1-3
clone_size: -
d_call: -
cdr3_aa: CASSLQASSGNTIYF
cdr3_nt: TGTGCCAGCAGTTTACAGGCCTCCTCTGGAAACACCATATATTTT

v_call: TRBV18
j_call: TRBJ1-2
clone_size: once
d_call: TRBD1
cdr3_aa: CASSPPGTGFRGYTF
cdr3_nt: TGTGCCAGCTCACCACCGGGGACAGGGTTTCGTGGCTACACCTTC

v_call: TRBV2
j_call: TRBJ2-5
clone_size: -
d_call: -
cdr3_aa: CASTLGGLGGQRQETQYF
cdr3_nt: TGTGCCAGCACCCTTGGGGGGCTTGGGGGACAGCGACAAGAGACCCAGTACTTC

v_call: TRBV19
j_call: TRBJ1-1
clone_size: -
d_call: -
cdr3_aa: CASGGDTEAFF
cdr3_nt: TGTGCCAGTGGGGGGGACACTGAAGCTTTCTTT

v_call: TRBV7-2
j_call: TRBJ2-7
clone_size: -
d_call: TRBD2
cdr3_aa: CASSSRTGGTSGSSYEQYF
cdr3_nt: TGTGCCAGCAGCTCGAGGACAGGGGGGACTAGCGGGAGCTCCTACGAGCAGTACTTC

v_call: TRBV25-1
j_call: TRBJ1-2
clone_size: -
d_call: TRBD1
cdr3_aa: CASVGQGNGYTF
cdr3_nt: TGTGCCAGTGTTGGACAGGGGAACGGCTACACCTTC

v_call: TRBV5-4
j_call: TRBJ1-4
clone_size: -
d_call: TRBD1
cdr3_aa: CASSPTGDSRIEKLFF
cdr3_nt: TGTGCCAGCAGCCCCACCGGGGACAGTAGGATAGAAAAACTGTTTTTT

v_call: TRBV11-3
j_call: TRBJ2-3
clone_size: -
d_call: TRBD1
cdr3_aa: CASSLGTERSTDTQYF
cdr3_nt: TGTGCCAGCAGCCTGGGGACAGAGCGAAGCACAGATACGCAGTATTTT

v_call: TRBV13
j_call: TRBJ1-1
clone_size: -
d_call: TRBD1
cdr3_aa: CASSPTGRNTEAFF
cdr3_nt: TGTGCCAGCAGTCCGACAGGGAGGAACACTGAAGCTTTCTTT

v_call: TRBV4-2
j_call: TRBJ2-3
clone_size: -
d_call: TRBD1
cdr3_aa: CASSQMGQGLVTQYF
cdr3_nt: TGTGCCAGCAGCCAGATGGGACAGGGGCTGGTTACGCAGTATTTT

v_call: TRBV4-2
j_call: TRBJ2-3
clone_size: -
d_call: -
cdr3_aa: CASSQDYSNTQYF
cdr3_nt: TGTGCCAGCAGCCAAGATTACTCGAATACGCAGTATTTT

v_call: TRBV25-1
j_call: TRBJ1-2
clone_size: -
d_call: TRBD1
cdr3_aa: CASLGQGPSEGYDTF
cdr3_nt: TGTGCCAGCCTTGGACAGGGCCCTTCCGAGGGATATGACACCTTC

v_call: TRBV10-3
j_call: TRBJ2-3
clone_size: -
d_call: -
cdr3_aa: CAIRPSGPSTDTQYF
cdr3_nt: TGTGCCATCAGACCCTCGGGTCCTAGCACAGATACGCAGTATTTT

v_call: TRBV9
j_call: TRBJ2-3
clone_size: -
d_call: -
cdr3_aa: CASSLSWSTDTQYF
cdr3_nt: TGTGCCAGCAGCCTCAGTTGGAGCACAGATACGCAGTATTTT

v_call: TRBV4-2
j_call: TRBJ2-1
clone_size: -
d_call: TRBD2
cdr3_aa: CASSTHGTSDYNEQFF
cdr3_nt: TGTGCCAGCAGCACTCACGGGACTAGCGACTACAATGAGCAGTTCTTC

v_call: TRBV5-4
j_call: TRBJ1-6
clone_size: -
d_call: TRBD1
cdr3_aa: CASSPGQGVYPLHF
cdr3_nt: TGTGCCAGCAGCCCGGGACAGGGTGTGTACCCCCTCCACTTT

v_call: TRBV28
j_call: TRBJ1-5
clone_size: -
d_call: -
cdr3_aa: CASSLTSQPQHF
cdr3_nt: TGTGCCAGCAGTCTGACTAGTCAGCCCCAGCATTTT